This TCR beta chain was profiled in a study of cytomegalovirus exposure and HLA in healthy donors. Study-wide results and limits: An analysis was carried out later, and it reportedly showed fewer N-insertions in an Asian-associated ancestry cluster than the approximately 670-donor mean. 150 to 200 TCR beta chains were listed as cytomegalovirus-associated.

Comments on this clone: Its target is not known.

60 Vbeta and 13 Jbeta primers were used in PCR. The data were produced by immunoSEQ multiplex PCR, yet TCRdb's version contains in-frame clones alone and is incomplete. The table has some 150,000 clones, more than 65% seen once. This clonotype originated in a woman aged 50 to 65 in good health and CMV-seronegative. Sequences were obtained from PBMCs.

CDR3 DNA: TGTGCCAGCAGTTTACTCGGGAGAACCAATGAGCAGTTCTTC. Residues: CASSLLGRTNEQFF. The gene calls are TRBV28 and TRBJ2-1; maybe TRBD2 (6 bases). The CDR3 is 14 amino acids. V dropped 2 bases and J dropped 6 bases, with 11 bases sitting between them. Germline V lookup: CDR1 MDHEN, CDR2 SYDVKM.